The rows below give T cell receptor beta chains drawn from one sample of a study of T cell changes during pregnancy in multiple sclerosis. Clones were read by immunoSEQ multiplex PCR, and TCRdb kept only the in-frame ones, dropping some. The sample lists 7,500 to 9,500 clones; about 87% were seen once. This specimen was CD8+ T cells from peripheral blood mononuclear cells, taken in the first trimester of pregnancy. These receptors came from a female donor in good health, enrolled as a control in a pregnancy study. Each CDR3 is given without its conserved first and last residue. Each record gives: V gene, clone size, CDR3 protein. The size of a clone is reported for some rows only, either as once, few or many, or as a class for expanded clones.

v_call: TRBV9; clone_size: .; cdr3_aa: ASSRTSGGAGEQF
v_call: TRBV6-6; clone_size: .; cdr3_aa: ASSYPTVGNEQF
v_call: TRBV4-1; clone_size: few; cdr3_aa: ASSQEGSGTDTQY
v_call: TRBV7-8; clone_size: .; cdr3_aa: ASSSATSGTIEQF
v_call: TRBV7-3; clone_size: .; cdr3_aa: ASSTTRDTGELF
v_call: TRBV6-4; clone_size: .; cdr3_aa: ASSVTGDTDTQY
v_call: TRBV7-8; clone_size: .; cdr3_aa: ASSRGQGEETQY
v_call: TRBV6-4; clone_size: .; cdr3_aa: ASSDTEGPYNEQF
v_call: TRBV28; clone_size: .; cdr3_aa: ASSRRNQETQY
v_call: TRBV19; clone_size: .; cdr3_aa: ASSISAGGPHEQF
v_call: TRBV2; clone_size: .; cdr3_aa: ASTSKRGLAPYSTAYEQY
v_call: TRBV28; clone_size: .; cdr3_aa: ASSRQGHTEAF
v_call: TRBV6-5; clone_size: .; cdr3_aa: ASSPRTGMNTEAF
v_call: TRBV10-2; clone_size: .; cdr3_aa: ASSESVIGAYNEQF
v_call: TRBV10-3; clone_size: once; cdr3_aa: AISESEGTGANVLT
v_call: TRBV10-3; clone_size: .; cdr3_aa: AISTYRVNYGYT
v_call: TRBV15; clone_size: .; cdr3_aa: ATSRDAQGATDTQY
v_call: TRBV27; clone_size: .; cdr3_aa: ASRVGGLGEKLF
v_call: TRBV7-9; clone_size: .; cdr3_aa: ASSPGTGRYGYT
v_call: TRBV9; clone_size: .; cdr3_aa: ASSPRLAGHTDTQY
v_call: TRBV28; clone_size: .; cdr3_aa: ASRSGGRTDTQY
v_call: TRBV28; clone_size: few; cdr3_aa: ASSNLEGAIGANVLT